This TCR beta chain appears in the sequencing data of a study of blood T cell repertoires in COVID-19. Membership in each cohort depended on participant-reported clinical history. Profiled with immunoSEQ multiplex PCR; TCRdb holds only in-frame clones, not every one. Of 250,000 to 300,000 clones in the sample, roughly 87% were seen once. This CDR3 spans 15 amino acids. The V end was cut by 5 bases, the J end by 1 base, with 14 bases between. The V gene's germline CDR1 is SEHNR and CDR2 FQNEAQ (reference sequence). The TCR comes from a woman aged 25 to 39 who had recovered from COVID-19. The source material was PBMCs or T cells enriched from blood (not recorded which). The V call is TRBV7-9, the J call TRBJ1-1; D call uncertain. The CDR3 spells CASSRIELENTEAFF. The CDR3 DNA follows: TGTGCCAGCAGCCGCATCGAGTTAGAGAACACTGAAGCTTTCTTT.